The clone carrying this T cell receptor beta chain came up once. Its antigen is unidentified. The CD4+ fraction was divided into a CD45RA+ naive subset and a CD45RA-negative memory subset. Sorted-subset replicate PCR reactions were performed with 150 to 200 ng DNA, corresponding to 25,000 to 35,000 T cell genomes. Assay: immunoSEQ multiplex PCR; the TCRdb copy retains only in-frame clones and omits some. The table includes 730,000 or so clones, roughly 78% detected once. CDR1 and CDR2 (germline): SNHLY, FYNNEI. The CDR3 spans 14 residues. The J segment lost 7 bases and the V segment lost 7 bases, leaving 5 bases of the junction unmatched. This sample is drawn from a study of shared clonotypes between healthy human individuals. General study points: Generation probabilities of non-shared clonotypes were lower (relative to those shared by all four donors).

The specimen was memory CD4+ T cells sorted from blood. Indicated subset: CD45RA-negative fraction. The V gene is TRBV2, the J gene TRBJ2-2, with 11 bases lining up with TRBD1. The sequence came from a woman aged 25 to 39 in good health. The CDR3 sequence is CASKGQGGSGELFF. The DNA of the CDR3 is TGTGCCAGCAAGGGACAGGGGGGGAGCGGGGAGCTGTTTTTT.